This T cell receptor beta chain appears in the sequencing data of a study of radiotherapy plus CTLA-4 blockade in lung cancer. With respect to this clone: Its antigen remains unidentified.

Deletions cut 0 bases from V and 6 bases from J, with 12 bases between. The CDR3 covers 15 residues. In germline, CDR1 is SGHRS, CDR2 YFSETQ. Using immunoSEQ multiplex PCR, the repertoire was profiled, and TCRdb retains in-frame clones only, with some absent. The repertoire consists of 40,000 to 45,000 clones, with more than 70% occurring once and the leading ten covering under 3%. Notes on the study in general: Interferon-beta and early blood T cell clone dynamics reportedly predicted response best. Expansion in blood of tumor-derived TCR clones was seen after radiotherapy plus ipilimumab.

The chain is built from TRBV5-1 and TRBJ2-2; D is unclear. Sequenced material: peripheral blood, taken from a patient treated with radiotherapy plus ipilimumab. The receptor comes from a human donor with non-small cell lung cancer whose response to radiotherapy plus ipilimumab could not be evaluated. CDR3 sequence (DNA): TGCGCCAGCAGCTTGGCCGTCGGGTCGCCCGGGGAGCTGTTTTTT. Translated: CASSLAVGSPGELFF.